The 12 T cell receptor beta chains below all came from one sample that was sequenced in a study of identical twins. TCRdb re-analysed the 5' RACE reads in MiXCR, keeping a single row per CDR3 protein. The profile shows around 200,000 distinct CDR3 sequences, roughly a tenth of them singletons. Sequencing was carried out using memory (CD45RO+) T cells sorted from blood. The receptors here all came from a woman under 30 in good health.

CDR3 DNA: TGTGCCAGCATGTCTACGACGACGGGGCGGATCTACAATGAGCAGTTCTTC. Its translation is CASMSTTTGRIYNEQFF. This chain links TRBV27 with TRBJ2-1; D possibly uses TRBD1 or TRBD2 (5 bases each). Trimming stripped 7 bases from V and 3 bases from J, with 22 bases between. Germline V gives CDR1 MNHEY, CDR2 SMNVEV (reference sequence). The CDR3 has 17 residues.

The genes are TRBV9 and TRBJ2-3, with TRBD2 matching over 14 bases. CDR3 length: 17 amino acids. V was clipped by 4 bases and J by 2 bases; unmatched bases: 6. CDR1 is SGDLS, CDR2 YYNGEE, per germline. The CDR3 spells CASSPGTSGGLTDTQYF. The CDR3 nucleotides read TGTGCCAGCAGCCCCGGGACTAGCGGGGGCCTCACAGATACGCAGTATTTT. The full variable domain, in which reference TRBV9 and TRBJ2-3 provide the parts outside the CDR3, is DSGVTQTPKHLITATGQRVTLRCSPRSGDLSVYWYQQSLDQGLQFLIQYYNGEERAKGNILERFSAQQFPDLHSELNLSSLELGDSALYFCASSPGTSGGLTDTQYFGPGTRLTVL.

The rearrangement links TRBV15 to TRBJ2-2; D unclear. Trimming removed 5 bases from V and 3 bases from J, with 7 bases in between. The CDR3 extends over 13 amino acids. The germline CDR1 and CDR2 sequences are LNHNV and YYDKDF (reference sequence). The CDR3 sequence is CATSAPYTGELFF. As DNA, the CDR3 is TGTGCCACCAGCGCTCCGTACACCGGGGAGCTGTTTTTT.

The CDR3 nucleotides are TGTGCCAGCAGCTTGGTACAGTCGGCTCTCTACGAGCAGTACTTC. Amino acids: CASSLVQSALYEQYF. V is TRBV5-5 and J is TRBJ2-7; D remains ambiguous. The germline V gene encodes CDR1 SGHKS and CDR2 YYEKEE (reference sequence). CDR3 size: 15 residues. V lost 0 bases, J lost 3 bases, and 13 bases lay in between.

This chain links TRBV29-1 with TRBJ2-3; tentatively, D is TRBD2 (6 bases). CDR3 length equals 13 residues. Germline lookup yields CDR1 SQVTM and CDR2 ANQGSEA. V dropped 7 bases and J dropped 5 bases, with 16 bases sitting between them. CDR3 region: CSARGAPLDTQYF. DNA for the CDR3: TGCAGCGCTCGCGGGGCACCCTTAGATACGCAGTATTTT.

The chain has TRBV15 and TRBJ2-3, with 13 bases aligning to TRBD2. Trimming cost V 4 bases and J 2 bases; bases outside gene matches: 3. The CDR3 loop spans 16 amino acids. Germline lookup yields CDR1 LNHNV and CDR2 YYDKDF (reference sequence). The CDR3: CATSTGTSGTTDTQYF. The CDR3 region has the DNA TGTGCCACCAGCACCGGGACTAGCGGGACCACAGATACGCAGTATTTT.

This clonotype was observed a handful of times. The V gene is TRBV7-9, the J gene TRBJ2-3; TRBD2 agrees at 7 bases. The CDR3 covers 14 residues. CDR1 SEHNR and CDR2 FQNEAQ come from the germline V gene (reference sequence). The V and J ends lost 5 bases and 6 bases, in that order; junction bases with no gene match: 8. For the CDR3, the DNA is TGTGCCAGCAGCACTTTAACTAGCGCGGATACGCAGTATTTT. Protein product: CASSTLTSADTQYF. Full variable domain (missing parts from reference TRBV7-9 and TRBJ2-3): DTGVSQNPRHKITKRGQNVTFRCDPISEHNRLYWYRQTLGQGPEFLTYFQNEAQLEKSRLLSDRFSAERPKGSFSTLEIQRTEQGDSAMYLCASSTLTSADTQYFGPGTRLTVL.

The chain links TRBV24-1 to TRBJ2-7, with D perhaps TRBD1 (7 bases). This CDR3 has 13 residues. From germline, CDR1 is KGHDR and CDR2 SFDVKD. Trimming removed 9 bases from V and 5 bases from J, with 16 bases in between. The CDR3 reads CATEDREVDEQYF. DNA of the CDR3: TGTGCCACCGAAGACAGGGAGGTAGACGAGCAGTACTTC.

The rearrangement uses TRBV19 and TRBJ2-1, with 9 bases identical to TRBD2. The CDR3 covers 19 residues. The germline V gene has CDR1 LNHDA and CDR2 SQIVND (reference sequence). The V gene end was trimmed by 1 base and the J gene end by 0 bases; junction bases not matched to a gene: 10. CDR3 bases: TGTGCCAGTAGTATAGTGGCTAGCGGGATTTTAAGCTCCTACAATGAGCAGTTCTTC. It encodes CASSIVASGILSSYNEQFF.

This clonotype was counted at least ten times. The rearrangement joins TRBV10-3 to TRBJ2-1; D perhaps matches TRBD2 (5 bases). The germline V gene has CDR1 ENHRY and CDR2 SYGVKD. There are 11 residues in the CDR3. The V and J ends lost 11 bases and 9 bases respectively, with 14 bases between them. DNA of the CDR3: TGTGCCCCACTGCCGGAGGTTGAGCAGTTCTTC. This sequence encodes CAPLPEVEQFF.

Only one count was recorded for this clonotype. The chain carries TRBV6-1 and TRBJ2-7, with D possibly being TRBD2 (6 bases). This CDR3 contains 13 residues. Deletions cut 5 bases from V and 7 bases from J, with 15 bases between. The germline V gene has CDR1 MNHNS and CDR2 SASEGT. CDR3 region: CASSPAPAGEQYF. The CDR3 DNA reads TGTGCCAGCAGTCCCGCCCCGGCGGGAGAGCAGTACTTC.

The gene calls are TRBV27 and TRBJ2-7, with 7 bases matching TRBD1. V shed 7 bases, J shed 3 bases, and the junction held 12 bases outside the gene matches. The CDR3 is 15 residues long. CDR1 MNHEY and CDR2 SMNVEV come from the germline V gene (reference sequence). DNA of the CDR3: TGTGCCAGCACCCTGGGGTCGACAGGGTTCTACGAGCAGTACTTC. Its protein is CASTLGSTGFYEQYF.